The 19 T cell receptor beta chains below all came from one sample that was sequenced in a study of shared clonotypes between healthy human individuals. Naive-designated CD8 cells lacked CD45RO, were positively enriched for CCR7, and omitted terminally differentiated effector memory CD45RA+ cells. The protocol was immunoSEQ multiplex PCR, while the TCRdb copy is restricted to in-frame clones and leaves out a portion. The table lists some 2,000,000 clones, less than 95% of them singletons. The sequencing sample was made of naive CD8+ T cells sorted from blood. Receptors were obtained from a man younger than 35 in good health.

The gene calls are TRBV9 and TRBJ1-1; D unclear. There are 14 residues in the CDR3. The germline gives CDR1 SGDLS, CDR2 YYNGEE. V dropped 4 bases and J dropped 0 bases, with 10 bases sitting between them. In nucleotides, the CDR3 is TGTGCCAGCAGCCCCGTGCAGATGAACACTGAAGCTTTCTTT. It yields the protein CASSPVQMNTEAFF.

V is TRBV13 and J is TRBJ2-1; 12 bases align to TRBD2. The CDR3 extends over 17 amino acids. V was clipped by 1 base and J by 6 bases; unmatched bases: 7. Germline V gene sequence: CDR1 PRHDT, CDR2 FYEKMQ (reference sequence). CDR3: CASSLAQSTSGGNEQFF. Written as DNA, the CDR3 is TGTGCCAGCAGCTTAGCACAATCGACTAGCGGGGGCAATGAGCAGTTCTTC.

The chain recombines TRBV5-1 with TRBJ2-7, with 8 bases identical to TRBD1. In germline, CDR1 is SGHRS, CDR2 YFSETQ. CDR3 length: 13 residues. V lost 4 bases to trimming and J lost 5 bases; unmatched junction nucleotides: 5. The CDR3 reads CASSPGQGHEQYF. The CDR3 nucleotides read TGCGCCAGCAGCCCAGGACAGGGTCACGAGCAGTACTTC.

This clone has only one observation. V is TRBV7-9 and J is TRBJ1-2; D uncertain. CDR3 length: 12 amino acids. Trimming left V 4 bases short and J 8 bases short, with 11 bases between. Germline lookup yields CDR1 SEHNR and CDR2 FQNEAQ (reference sequence). The CDR3 sequence: CASSSPSGGYTF. The CDR3 DNA sequence: TGTGCCAGCAGCTCCCCGTCAGGCGGCTACACCTTC.

Here the CDR3 DNA reads TGTGCCAGCACCAGCATCGGGGGCTACGAGCAGTACTTC. Translation: CASTSIGGYEQYF. The genes are TRBV25-1 and TRBJ2-7; D may be TRBD2 (6 bases). The V gene's germline CDR1 is MGHDK and CDR2 SYGVNS. Trimming shortened V by 7 bases and J by 3 bases, and 13 bases separated the two germline ends. This CDR3 is built from 13 residues.

The chain combines TRBV30 with TRBJ1-4; D uncertain. This CDR3 has 11 residues. Germline loops: CDR1 GTSNPN, CDR2 SVGIG (reference sequence). CDR3 amino acids: CAWETNEKLFF. The CDR3 nucleotides read TGTGCTTGGGAGACTAATGAAAAACTGTTTTTT. Filled out from reference TRBV30 and TRBJ1-4, the complete variable domain reads SQTIHQWPATLVQPVGSPLSLECTVEGTSNPNLYWYRQAAGRGLQLLFYSVGIGQISSEVPQNLSASRPQDRQFILSSKKLLLSDSGFYLCAWETNEKLFFGSGTQLSVL.

This chain connects TRBV27 to TRBJ1-6; no firm D call. Trimming pared 0 bases from V and 10 bases from J, leaving 7 bases between. The CDR3 contains 13 residues. CDR1 MNHEY and CDR2 SMNVEV come from the germline V gene (reference sequence). CDR3 in amino acids: CASSLSGYSPLHF. DNA of the CDR3: TGTGCCAGCAGTTTATCCGGGTACTCACCCCTCCACTTT.

This chain joins TRBV6-5 and TRBJ1-2; 9 positions match TRBD1. The CDR3 extends over 13 amino acids. In germline, CDR1 is MNHEY, CDR2 SVGAGI. With 5 bases clipped from V and 7 bases from J, the junction kept 5 bases outside the gene matches. CDR3 sequence reads: CASSPVTGGGYTF. Written as DNA, the CDR3 is TGTGCCAGCAGTCCTGTGACAGGGGGTGGCTACACCTTC.

The chain employs TRBV13 and TRBJ1-2, with D unresolved. There are 16 residues in the CDR3. CDR1 PRHDT and CDR2 FYEKMQ come from the germline V gene (reference sequence). Trimming pared 2 bases from V and 2 bases from J, leaving 15 bases between. The CDR3 DNA sequence: TGTGCCAGCAGCTTATCCGGGGAGGAGGTAAACTATGGCTACACCTTC. This codes for CASSLSGEEVNYGYTF.

This chain links TRBV27 with TRBJ2-7, with 7 nucleotides matching TRBD1. Germline values: CDR1 MNHEY, CDR2 SMNVEV (reference sequence). The length of the CDR3 is 14 residues. V gave up 4 bases and J gave up 5 bases; unmatched junction bases: 8. The CDR3 is CASSSDRVVHEQYF. CDR3 nucleotides: TGTGCCAGCAGTTCAGACAGGGTGGTGCACGAGCAGTACTTC.

The chain couples TRBV6-5 to TRBJ1-1; D is uncertain. The V end was cut by 10 bases, the J end by 0 bases, with 12 bases between. The germline gives CDR1 MNHEY, CDR2 SVGAGI. The CDR3 sequence is 13 residues long. In DNA, the CDR3 is TGTGCCACAACCGACGGATTGAACACTGAAGCTTTCTTT. Amino acid sequence: CATTDGLNTEAFF.

The V and J genes are TRBV7-9 and TRBJ2-5, with a weak D call TRBD1 (5 bases). Trimming cost V 5 bases and J 1 base, with 8 bases left between them. From germline, CDR1 is SEHNR and CDR2 FQNEAQ (reference sequence). This CDR3 contains 13 residues. The CDR3 DNA is TGTGCCAGCAGCGCCGACAGCCAAGAGACCCAGTACTTC. This gives the protein CASSADSQETQYF. The whole variable domain, filled in from reference TRBV7-9 and TRBJ2-5, reads DTGVSQNPRHKITKRGQNVTFRCDPISEHNRLYWYRQTLGQGPEFLTYFQNEAQLEKSRLLSDRFSAERPKGSFSTLEIQRTEQGDSAMYLCASSADSQETQYFGPGTRLLVL.

The gene calls are TRBV14 and TRBJ1-2; D unresolved. The CDR3 loop spans 13 amino acids. Between the trimmed V and J ends, which lost 2 bases and 3 bases, there was a span of 7 bases. Germline loops: CDR1 SGHDN, CDR2 FVKESK. Here the CDR3 DNA reads TGTGCCAGCAGCCAATCAGGAGACTATGGCTACACCTTC. This translates into CASSQSGDYGYTF.

The chain combines TRBV21-1 with TRBJ1-5; the DNA was not used to check the table's D call, TRBD1. TRBV21-1 is annotated as a pseudogene. The CDR3 length is 17 residues. The CDR3 spells CASSKFCGTGGNQPQHF. CDR3 coding DNA: TGTGCCAGCAGCAAATTCTGCGGGACAGGGGGCAATCAGCCCCAGCATTTT.

This sequence joins TRBV4-1 and TRBJ2-1; 12 bases map to TRBD2. This CDR3 is 17 amino acids long. Per the germline V gene, CDR1 is MGHRA and CDR2 is YSYEKL. V dropped 4 bases and J dropped 9; count of bases not matched to a gene: 13. Here the CDR3 DNA reads TGCGCCAGCAGCCTCCCCGGGCTAGCGGGGGGGTCCGCTGAGCAGTTCTTC. It is translated as CASSLPGLAGGSAEQFF.

The V and J genes are TRBV15 and TRBJ1-1, with TRBD1 matching over 8 bases. The trim removed 5 bases at V and 5 bases at J, leaving 10 bases unmatched. Germline CDR1 reads LNHNV; CDR2 reads YYDKDF (reference sequence). This CDR3 contains 15 residues. The CDR3 loop reads CATSSTPGGETEAFF. Written as DNA, the CDR3 is TGTGCCACCAGCTCAACGCCAGGGGGCGAGACTGAAGCTTTCTTT.

The chain links TRBV5-1 to TRBJ2-2, with D perhaps matching TRBD1 (6 bases). Germline lookup yields CDR1 SGHRS and CDR2 YFSETQ. The V end lost 0 bases, the J end lost 7 bases, and 13 bases lay between the germline ends. This CDR3 spans 15 amino acids. CDR3 protein: CASSLATGSGGELFF. CDR3 DNA sequence: TGCGCCAGCAGCTTGGCTACAGGGTCGGGCGGGGAGCTGTTTTTT.

V is TRBV6-5 and J is TRBJ2-7; D not certain. V lost 6 bases and J lost 6, with 12 bases in between. The CDR3 is 12 residues long. The V gene's germline CDR1 is MNHEY and CDR2 SVGAGI. CDR3: CASSPRSGEQYF. The CDR3 nucleotides read TGTGCCAGCAGCCCCCGATCGGGCGAGCAGTACTTC.

The V call is TRBV30, the J call TRBJ2-5; D ambiguous. Germline V CDR1 and CDR2: GTSNPN, SVGIG (reference sequence). V was trimmed by 4 bases and J by 4 bases, leaving 16 bases between them. The CDR3 sequence is 14 residues long. For the CDR3, the DNA is TGTGCCTGGACGCCGGTCGGGTTGAGAGAGACCCAGTACTTC. Protein product: CAWTPVGLRETQYF.